This TCR beta chain was captured by sequencing in a study of cytomegalovirus exposure and HLA in healthy donors. Study-level points and caveats: As a later analysis revealed, the rate of TCR association differed by HLA locus, with DRB1 most and HLA-C fewest. In vitro testing confirmed three CMV-associated chains as specific for CMV antigens. Earlier analysis found most TCR beta V segments productive about 90% or about 30% of the time.

About this clone: Its target is not known.

Trimming took 4 bases from V and 2 from J, leaving 12 bases between them. Germline V gene sequence: CDR1 SGHRS, CDR2 YFSETQ. This CDR3 is 14 amino acids long. PCR amplification relied on 60 Vbeta primers (plus 13 Jbeta primers). The data were produced by immunoSEQ multiplex PCR, yet TCRdb's version contains in-frame clones alone and is incomplete. Among over 150,000 clones listed, about 64% were seen once. The clonotype comes from a man aged 50-59 years in good health and CMV-seronegative. Sequencing used PBMCs. The chain combines TRBV5-1 with TRBJ1-1, with a weak D call TRBD1 (6 bases). CDR3 in DNA: TGCGCCAGCAGCACCCCGACAGGTAACACTGAAGCTTTCTTT. Amino acid sequence: CASSTPTGNTEAFF.